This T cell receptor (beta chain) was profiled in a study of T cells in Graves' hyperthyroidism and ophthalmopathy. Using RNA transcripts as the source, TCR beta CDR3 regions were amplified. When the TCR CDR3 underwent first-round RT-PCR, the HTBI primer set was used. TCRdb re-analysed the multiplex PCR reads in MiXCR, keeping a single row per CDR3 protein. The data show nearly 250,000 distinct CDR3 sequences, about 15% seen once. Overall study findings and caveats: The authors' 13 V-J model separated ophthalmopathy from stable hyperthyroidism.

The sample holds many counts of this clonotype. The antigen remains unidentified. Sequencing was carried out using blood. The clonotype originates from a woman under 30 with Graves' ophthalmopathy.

Written as DNA, the CDR3 is TGTGCCAGCAGCTCCGGTCGGGGCGCCTACGAGCAGTACTTC. Protein: CASSSGRGAYEQYF. The J gene is TRBJ2-7, the V gene TRBV11-2; D might be TRBD1 or TRBD2, each matching 5 bases. V dropped 4 bases and J dropped 2 bases, with 12 bases sitting between them. CDR1 SGHAT and CDR2 FQNNGV come from the germline V gene. CDR3 size: 14 residues.